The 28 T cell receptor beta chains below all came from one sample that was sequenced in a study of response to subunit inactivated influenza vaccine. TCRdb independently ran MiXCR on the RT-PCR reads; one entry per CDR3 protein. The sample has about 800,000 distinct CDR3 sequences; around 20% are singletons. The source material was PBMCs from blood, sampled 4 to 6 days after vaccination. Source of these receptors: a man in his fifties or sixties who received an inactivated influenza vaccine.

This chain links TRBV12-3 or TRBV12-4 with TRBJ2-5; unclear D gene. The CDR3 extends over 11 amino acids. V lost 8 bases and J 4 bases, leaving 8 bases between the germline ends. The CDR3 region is CASGIVETQYF. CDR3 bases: TGTGCCAGCGGGATAGTAGAGACCCAGTACTTC.

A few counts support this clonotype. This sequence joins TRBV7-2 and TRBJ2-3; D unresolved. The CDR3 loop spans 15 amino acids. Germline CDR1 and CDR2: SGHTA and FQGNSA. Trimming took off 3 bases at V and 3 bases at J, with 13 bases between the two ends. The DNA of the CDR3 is TGTGCCAGCAGCTTTCCGGACCCTTCGACAGATACGCAGTATTTT. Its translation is CASSFPDPSTDTQYF.

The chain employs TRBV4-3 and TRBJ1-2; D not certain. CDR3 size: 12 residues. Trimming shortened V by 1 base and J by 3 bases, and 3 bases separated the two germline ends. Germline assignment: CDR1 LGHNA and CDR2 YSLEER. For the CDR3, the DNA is TGCGCCAGCAGCCAAGCGGACTATGGCTACACCTTC. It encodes CASSQADYGYTF.

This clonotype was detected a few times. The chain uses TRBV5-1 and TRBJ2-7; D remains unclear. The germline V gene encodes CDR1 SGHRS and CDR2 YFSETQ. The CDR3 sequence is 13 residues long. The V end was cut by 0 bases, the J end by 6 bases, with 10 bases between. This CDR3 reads CASSLEQRGEQYF. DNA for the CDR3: TGCGCCAGCAGCTTGGAACAACGAGGCGAGCAGTACTTC.

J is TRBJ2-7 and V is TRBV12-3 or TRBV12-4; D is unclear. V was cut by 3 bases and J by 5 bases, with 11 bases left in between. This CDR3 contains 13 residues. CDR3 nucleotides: TGTGCCAGCAGTTTGTTTAGGTCCCACGAGCAGTACTTC. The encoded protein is CASSLFRSHEQYF.

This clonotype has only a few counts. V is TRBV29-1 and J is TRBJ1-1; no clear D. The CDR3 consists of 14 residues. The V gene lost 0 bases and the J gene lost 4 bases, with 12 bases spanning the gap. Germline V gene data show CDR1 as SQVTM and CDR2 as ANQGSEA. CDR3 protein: CSVEDAGRLTEAFF. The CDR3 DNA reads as TGCAGCGTTGAAGATGCTGGACGGCTCACTGAAGCTTTCTTT.

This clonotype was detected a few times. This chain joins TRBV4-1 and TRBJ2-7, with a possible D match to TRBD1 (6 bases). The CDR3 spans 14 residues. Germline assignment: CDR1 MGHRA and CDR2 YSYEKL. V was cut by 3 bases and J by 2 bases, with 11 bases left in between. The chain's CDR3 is CASSHLNRAYEQYF. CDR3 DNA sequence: TGCGCCAGCAGCCACCTCAACAGGGCCTACGAGCAGTACTTC.

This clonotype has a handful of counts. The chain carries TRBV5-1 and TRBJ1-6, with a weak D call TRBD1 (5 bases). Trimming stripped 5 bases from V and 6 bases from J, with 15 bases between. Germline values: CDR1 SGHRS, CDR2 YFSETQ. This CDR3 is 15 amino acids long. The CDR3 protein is CASREGPGGNSPLHF. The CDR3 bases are TGCGCCAGCAGAGAGGGACCCGGCGGTAATTCACCCCTCCACTTT. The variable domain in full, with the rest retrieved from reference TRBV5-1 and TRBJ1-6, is KAGVTQTPRYLIKTRGQQVTLSCSPISGHRSVSWYQQTPGQGLQFLFEYFSETQRNKGNFPGRFSGRQFSNSRSEMNVSTLELGDSALYLCASREGPGGNSPLHFGNGTRLTVT.

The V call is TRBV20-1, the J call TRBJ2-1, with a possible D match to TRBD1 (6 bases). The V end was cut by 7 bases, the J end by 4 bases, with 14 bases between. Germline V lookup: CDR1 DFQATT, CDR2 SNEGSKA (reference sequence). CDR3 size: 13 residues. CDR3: CSGGGERYNEQFF. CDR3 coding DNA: TGCAGTGGAGGGGGAGAACGGTACAATGAGCAGTTCTTC.

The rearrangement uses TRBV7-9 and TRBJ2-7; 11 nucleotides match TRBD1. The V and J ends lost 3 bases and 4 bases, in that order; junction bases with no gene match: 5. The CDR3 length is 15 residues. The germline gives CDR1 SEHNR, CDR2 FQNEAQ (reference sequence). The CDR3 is CASSFSGTGGYEQYF. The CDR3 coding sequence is TGTGCCAGCAGCTTTTCTGGGACAGGGGGTTACGAGCAGTACTTC.

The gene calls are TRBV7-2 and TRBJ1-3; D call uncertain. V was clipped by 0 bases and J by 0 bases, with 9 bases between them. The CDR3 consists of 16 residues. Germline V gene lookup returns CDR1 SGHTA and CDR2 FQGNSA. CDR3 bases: TGTGCCAGCAGCTTAGCTAGTCCTCTCTCTGGAAACACCATATATTTT. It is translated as CASSLASPLSGNTIYF.

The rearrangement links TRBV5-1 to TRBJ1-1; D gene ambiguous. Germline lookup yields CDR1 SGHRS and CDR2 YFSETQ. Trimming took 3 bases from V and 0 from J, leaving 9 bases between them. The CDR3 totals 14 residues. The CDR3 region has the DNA TGCGCCAGCAGCTCTCAGTCGGTGAACACTGAAGCTTTCTTT. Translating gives CASSSQSVNTEAFF.

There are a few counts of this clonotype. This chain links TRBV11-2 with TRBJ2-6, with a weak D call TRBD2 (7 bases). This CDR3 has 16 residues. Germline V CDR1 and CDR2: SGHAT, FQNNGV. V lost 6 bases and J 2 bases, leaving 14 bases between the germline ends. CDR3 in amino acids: CASRPLRGPGANVLTF. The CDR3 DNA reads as TGTGCCAGCAGGCCTTTGCGGGGGCCTGGGGCCAACGTCCTGACTTTC.

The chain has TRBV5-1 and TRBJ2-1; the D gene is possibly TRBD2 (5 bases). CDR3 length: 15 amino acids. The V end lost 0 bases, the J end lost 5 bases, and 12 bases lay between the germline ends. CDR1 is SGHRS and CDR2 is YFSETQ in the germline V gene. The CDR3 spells CASSLAPGSHNEQFF. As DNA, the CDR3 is TGCGCCAGCAGCTTGGCTCCGGGGTCCCACAATGAGCAGTTCTTC.

The CDR3, as DNA: TGTGCCAGCAGTTTATCGACGGGTACAGTCTCCTACGAGCAGTACTTC. This gives the protein CASSLSTGTVSYEQYF. The gene calls are TRBV27 and TRBJ2-7; no clear D gene. This CDR3 contains 16 residues. V was cut by 0 bases and J by 0 bases, with 12 bases left in between. Germline CDR1 is MNHEY and CDR2 is SMNVEV (reference sequence).

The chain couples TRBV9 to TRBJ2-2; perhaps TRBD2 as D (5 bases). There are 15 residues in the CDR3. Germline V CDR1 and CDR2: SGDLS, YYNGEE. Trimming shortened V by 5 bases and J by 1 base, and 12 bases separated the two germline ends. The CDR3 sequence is CASSRDGLNTGELFF. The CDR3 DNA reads TGTGCCAGCAGTCGGGATGGATTGAACACCGGGGAGCTGTTTTTT. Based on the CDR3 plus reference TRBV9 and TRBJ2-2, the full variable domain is DSGVTQTPKHLITATGQRVTLRCSPRSGDLSVYWYQQSLDQGLQFLIQYYNGEERAKGNILERFSAQQFPDLHSELNLSSLELGDSALYFCASSRDGLNTGELFFGEGSRLTVL.

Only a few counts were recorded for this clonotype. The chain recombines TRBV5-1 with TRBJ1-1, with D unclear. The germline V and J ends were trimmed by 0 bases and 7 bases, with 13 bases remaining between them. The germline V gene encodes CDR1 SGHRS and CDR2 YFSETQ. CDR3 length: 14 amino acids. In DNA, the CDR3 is TGCGCCAGCAGCTTGGTTTTGGCTGGTAATGAAGCTTTCTTT. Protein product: CASSLVLAGNEAFF.

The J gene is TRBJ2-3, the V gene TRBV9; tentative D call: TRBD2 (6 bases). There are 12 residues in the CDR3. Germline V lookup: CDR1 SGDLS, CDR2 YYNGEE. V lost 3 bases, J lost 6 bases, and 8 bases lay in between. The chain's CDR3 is CASSAGGDTQYF. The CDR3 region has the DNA TGTGCCAGCAGCGCCGGAGGGGATACGCAGTATTTT.

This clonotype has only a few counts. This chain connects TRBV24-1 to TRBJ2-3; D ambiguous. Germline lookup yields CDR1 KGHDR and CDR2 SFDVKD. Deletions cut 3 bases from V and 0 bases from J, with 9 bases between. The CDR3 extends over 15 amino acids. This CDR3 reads CATSDTGPSTDTQYF. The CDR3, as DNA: TGTGCCACCAGTGATACCGGGCCTAGCACAGATACGCAGTATTTT.

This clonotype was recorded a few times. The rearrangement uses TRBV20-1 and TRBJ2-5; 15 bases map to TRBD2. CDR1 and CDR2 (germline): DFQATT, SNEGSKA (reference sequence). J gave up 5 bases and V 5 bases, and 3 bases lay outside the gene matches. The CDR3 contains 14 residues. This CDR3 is CSARTSGGAETQYF. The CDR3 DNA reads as TGCAGTGCTCGGACTAGCGGGGGGGCGGAGACCCAGTACTTC.

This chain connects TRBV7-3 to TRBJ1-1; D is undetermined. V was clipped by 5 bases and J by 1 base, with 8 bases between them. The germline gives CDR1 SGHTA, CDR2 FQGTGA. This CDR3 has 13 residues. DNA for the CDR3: TGTGCCAGCAGCCGTCAGAGGAACACTGAAGCTTTCTTT. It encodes CASSRQRNTEAFF.

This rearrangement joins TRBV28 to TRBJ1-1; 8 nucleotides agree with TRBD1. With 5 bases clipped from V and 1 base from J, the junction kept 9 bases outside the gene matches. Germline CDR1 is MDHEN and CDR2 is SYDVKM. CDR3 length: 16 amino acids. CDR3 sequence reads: CASSRPRDRSNTEAFF. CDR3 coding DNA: TGTGCCAGCAGTCGGCCCCGGGACAGGTCGAACACTGAAGCTTTCTTT. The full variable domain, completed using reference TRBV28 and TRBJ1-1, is DVKVTQSSRYLVKRTGEKVFLECVQDMDHENMFWYRQDPGLGLRLIYFSYDVKMKEKGDIPEGYSVSREKKERFSLILESASTNQTSMYLCASSRPRDRSNTEAFFGQGTRLTVV.

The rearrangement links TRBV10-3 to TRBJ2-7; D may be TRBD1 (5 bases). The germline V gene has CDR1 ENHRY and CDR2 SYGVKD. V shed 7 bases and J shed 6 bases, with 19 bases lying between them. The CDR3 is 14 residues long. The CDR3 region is CAINLGQGGFEQYF. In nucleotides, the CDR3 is TGTGCCATCAACCTAGGGCAGGGCGGTTTCGAGCAGTACTTC.

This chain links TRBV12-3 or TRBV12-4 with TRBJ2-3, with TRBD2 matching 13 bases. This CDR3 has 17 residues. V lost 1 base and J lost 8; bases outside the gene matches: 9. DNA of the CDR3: TGTGCCAGCAGTTTAGACGGACTAGCGGGAGCCAGGGGTACGCAGTATTTT. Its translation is CASSLDGLAGARGTQYF.

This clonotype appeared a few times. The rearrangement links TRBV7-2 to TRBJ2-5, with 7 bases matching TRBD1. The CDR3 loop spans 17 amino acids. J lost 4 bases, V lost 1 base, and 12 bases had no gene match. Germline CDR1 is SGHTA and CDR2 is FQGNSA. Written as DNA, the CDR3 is TGTGCCAGCAGCTTAGTGATAGGGACAGCAATATTAGAGACCCAGTACTTC. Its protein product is CASSLVIGTAILETQYF.

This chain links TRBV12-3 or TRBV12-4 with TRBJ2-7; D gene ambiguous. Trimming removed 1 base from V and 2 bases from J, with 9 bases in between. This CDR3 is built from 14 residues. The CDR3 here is CASSLEPNTYEQYF. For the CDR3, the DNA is TGTGCCAGCAGTTTAGAACCGAACACCTACGAGCAGTACTTC.

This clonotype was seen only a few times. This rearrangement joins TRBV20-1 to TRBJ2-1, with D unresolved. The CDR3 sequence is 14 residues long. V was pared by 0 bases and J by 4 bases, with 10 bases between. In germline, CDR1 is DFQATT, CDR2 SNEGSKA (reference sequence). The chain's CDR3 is CSARDTYGYNEQFF. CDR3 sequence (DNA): TGCAGTGCTAGAGATACCTACGGTTACAATGAGCAGTTCTTC.

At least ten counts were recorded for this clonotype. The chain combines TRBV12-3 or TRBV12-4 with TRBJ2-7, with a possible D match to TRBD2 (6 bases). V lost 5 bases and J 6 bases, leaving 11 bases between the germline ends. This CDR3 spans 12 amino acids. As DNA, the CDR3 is TGTGCCAGCAGTACATCCGGGGGCGAGCAGTACTTC. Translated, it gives CASSTSGGEQYF.